This entry features one T cell receptor beta chain sequence. The data were taken from a study of blood T cell repertoires in COVID-19. At the level of the study: The samples span acute and convalescent COVID-19 from the United States, Italy and Spain. In each case, the material was cDNA or gDNA derived from T cells, B-cell-depleted T cells, or PBMCs.

Germline V CDR1 and CDR2: MNHEY, SVGAGI. Trimming cost V 11 bases and J 2 bases, with 16 bases left between them. This CDR3 is built from 13 residues. In the authors' methods: Reference gene primer amplification yielded estimated nucleated cell counts. Some clones are missing from TCRdb's copy, which holds only in-frame ones; the method was immunoSEQ multiplex PCR. D and trimming come from the DNA, and the V and J calls and clone size come from that table. The sample lists around 100,000 clones, 80% to 90% seen once, with approximately 30% in the top ten. This sequence was found in a woman older than 75 with acute or convalescent COVID-19. V usage is TRBV6-5 and J usage is TRBJ2-7; TRBD2 is a possible D gene (5 bases). The sequencing sample was made of peripheral blood. The CDR3 nucleotides are TGTGCCGCCGGGATCACTGGGACCTACGAGCAGTACTTC. Translation: CAAGITGTYEQYF.